This TCR beta chain was retrieved from a study of T cell responses to AZD1222 COVID-19 vaccine. As to this clone: Its specificity is not known.

Here immunoSEQ multiplex PCR was the method, and the copy in TCRdb shows in-frame clones only, minus some. The sample carries around 190,000 clones, roughly nine tenths recorded once. With 0 bases clipped from V and 3 bases from J, the junction kept 8 bases outside the gene matches. The CDR3 runs 18 residues. Germline V gene data show CDR1 as MGHRA and CDR2 as YSYEKL. Pooling of second doses given at about 4 or about 12 weeks was done. Study outcomes and limitations: CD4 TCRs associated with vaccination spanned spike, dominating at 160-218 and 743-854. None of the repertoires were sampled until the peak T cell response had passed. Reportedly, close to half of spike-specific TCRs are directed against unmutated variant regions.

The material was peripheral blood, obtained 28 days after the second AZD1222 dose. V is TRBV4-1 and J is TRBJ1-6, with TRBD1 matching 7 bases. The TCR sequence derives from an adult who received the AZD1222 COVID-19 vaccine. CDR3 nucleotides: TGCGCCAGCAGCCAAGAAGGGACCGGGACAGTCTATAATTCACCCCTCCACTTT. It codes for CASSQEGTGTVYNSPLHF.